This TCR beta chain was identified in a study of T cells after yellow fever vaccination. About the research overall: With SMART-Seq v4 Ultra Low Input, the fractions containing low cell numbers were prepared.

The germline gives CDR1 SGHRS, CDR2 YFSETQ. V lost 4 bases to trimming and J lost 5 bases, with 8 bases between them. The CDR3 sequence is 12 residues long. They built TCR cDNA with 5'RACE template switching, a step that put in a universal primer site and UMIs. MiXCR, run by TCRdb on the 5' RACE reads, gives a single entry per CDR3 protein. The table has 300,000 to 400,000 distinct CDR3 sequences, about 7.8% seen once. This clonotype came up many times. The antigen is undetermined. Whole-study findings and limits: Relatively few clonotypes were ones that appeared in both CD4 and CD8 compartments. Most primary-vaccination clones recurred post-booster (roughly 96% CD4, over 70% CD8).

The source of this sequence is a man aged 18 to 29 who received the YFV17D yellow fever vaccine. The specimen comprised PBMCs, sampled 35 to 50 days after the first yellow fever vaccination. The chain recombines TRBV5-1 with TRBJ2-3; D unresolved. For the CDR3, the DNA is TGCGCCAGCAGCGTCGACATAGATACGCAGTATTTT. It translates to CASSVDIDTQYF.